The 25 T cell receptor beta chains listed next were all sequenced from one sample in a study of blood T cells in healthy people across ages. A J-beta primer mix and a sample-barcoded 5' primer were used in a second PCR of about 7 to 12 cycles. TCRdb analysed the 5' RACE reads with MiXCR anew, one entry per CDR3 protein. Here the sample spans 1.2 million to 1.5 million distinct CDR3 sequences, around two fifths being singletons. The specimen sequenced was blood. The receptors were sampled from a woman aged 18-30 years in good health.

The CDR3 spells CSARDGEGRNYNEQFF. The DNA of the CDR3 is TGCAGTGCTAGAGATGGAGAAGGGCGAAATTACAATGAGCAGTTCTTC. This chain connects TRBV20-1 to TRBJ2-1, with unresolved D. V shed 0 bases and J shed 4 bases, with 16 bases lying between them. CDR3 length equals 16 residues. In germline, CDR1 is DFQATT, CDR2 SNEGSKA (reference sequence).

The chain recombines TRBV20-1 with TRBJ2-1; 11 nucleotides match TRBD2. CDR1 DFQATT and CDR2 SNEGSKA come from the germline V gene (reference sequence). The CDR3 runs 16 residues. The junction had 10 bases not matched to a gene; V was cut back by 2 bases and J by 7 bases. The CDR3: CSARSPGTSGPNEQFF. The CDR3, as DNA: TGCAGTGCTAGATCACCAGGGACTAGCGGACCGAATGAGCAGTTCTTC.

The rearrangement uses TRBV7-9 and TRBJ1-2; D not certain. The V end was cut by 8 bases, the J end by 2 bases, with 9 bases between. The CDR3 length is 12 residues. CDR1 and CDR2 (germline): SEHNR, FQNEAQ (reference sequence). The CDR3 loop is CASVSLNYGYTF. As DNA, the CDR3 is TGTGCCAGCGTGTCCCTCAACTATGGCTACACCTTC.

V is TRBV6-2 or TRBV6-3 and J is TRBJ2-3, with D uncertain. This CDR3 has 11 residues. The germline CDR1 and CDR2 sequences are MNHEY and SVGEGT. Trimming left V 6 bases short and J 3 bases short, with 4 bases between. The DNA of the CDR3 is TGTGCCAGCAGGCAGACAGATACGCAGTATTTT. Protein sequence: CASRQTDTQYF.

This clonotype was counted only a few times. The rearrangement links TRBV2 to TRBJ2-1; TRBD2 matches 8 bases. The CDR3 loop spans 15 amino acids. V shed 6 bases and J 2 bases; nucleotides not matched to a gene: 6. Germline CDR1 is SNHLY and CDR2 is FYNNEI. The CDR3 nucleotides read TGTGCCAGCAGCGAACTAGCGGATGCCTACAATGAGCAGTTCTTC. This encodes CASSELADAYNEQFF.

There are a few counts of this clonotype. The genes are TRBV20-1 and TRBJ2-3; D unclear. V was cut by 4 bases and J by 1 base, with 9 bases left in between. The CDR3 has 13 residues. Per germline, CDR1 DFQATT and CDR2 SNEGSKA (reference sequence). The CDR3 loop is CSAKGLGTDTQYF. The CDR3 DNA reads TGCAGTGCTAAAGGGTTGGGCACAGATACGCAGTATTTT.

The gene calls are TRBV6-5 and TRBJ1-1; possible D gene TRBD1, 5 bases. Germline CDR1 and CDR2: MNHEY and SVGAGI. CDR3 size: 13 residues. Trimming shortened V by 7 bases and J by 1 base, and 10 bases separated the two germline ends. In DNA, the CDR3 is TGTGCCAGCATGTCGGGGGGGAACACTGAAGCTTTCTTT. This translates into CASMSGGNTEAFF.

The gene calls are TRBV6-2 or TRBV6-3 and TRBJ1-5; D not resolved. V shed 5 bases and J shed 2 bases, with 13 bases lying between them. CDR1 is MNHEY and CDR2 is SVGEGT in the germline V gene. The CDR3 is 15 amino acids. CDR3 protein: CASSPKMEGNQPQHF. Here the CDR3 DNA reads TGTGCCAGCAGTCCCAAAATGGAGGGCAATCAGCCCCAGCATTTT.

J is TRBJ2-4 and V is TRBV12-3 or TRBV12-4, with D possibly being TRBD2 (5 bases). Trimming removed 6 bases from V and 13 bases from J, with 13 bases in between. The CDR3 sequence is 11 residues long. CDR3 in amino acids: CASSWKWEQYF. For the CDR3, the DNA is TGTGCCAGCAGCTGGAAGTGGGAGCAGTACTTC.

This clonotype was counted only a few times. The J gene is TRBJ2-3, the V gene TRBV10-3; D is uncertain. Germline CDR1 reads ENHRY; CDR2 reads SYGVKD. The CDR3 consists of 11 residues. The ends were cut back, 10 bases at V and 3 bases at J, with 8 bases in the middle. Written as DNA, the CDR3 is TGTGCCACCCACCATACAGATACGCAGTATTTT. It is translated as CATHHTDTQYF.

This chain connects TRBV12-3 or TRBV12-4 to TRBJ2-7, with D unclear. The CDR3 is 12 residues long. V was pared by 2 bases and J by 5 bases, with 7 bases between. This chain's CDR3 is CASSLREDEQYF. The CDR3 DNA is TGTGCCAGCAGTTTAAGAGAAGACGAGCAGTACTTC.

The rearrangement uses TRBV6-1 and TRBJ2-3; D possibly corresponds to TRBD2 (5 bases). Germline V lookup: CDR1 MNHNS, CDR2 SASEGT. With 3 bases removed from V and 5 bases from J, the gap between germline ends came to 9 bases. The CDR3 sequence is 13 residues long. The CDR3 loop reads CASSDLARDTQYF. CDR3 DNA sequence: TGTGCCAGCAGTGATTTAGCGCGAGATACGCAGTATTTT.

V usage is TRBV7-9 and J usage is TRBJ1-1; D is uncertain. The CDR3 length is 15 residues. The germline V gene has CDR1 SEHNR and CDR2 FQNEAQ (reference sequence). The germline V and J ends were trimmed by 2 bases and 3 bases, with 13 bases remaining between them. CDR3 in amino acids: CASSLNSGLDTEAFF. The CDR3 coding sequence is TGTGCCAGCAGCTTAAACTCGGGTTTGGACACTGAAGCTTTCTTT.

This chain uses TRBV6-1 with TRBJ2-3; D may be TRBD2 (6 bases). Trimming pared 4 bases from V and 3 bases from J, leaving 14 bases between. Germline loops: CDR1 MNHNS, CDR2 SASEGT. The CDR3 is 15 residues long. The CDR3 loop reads CASSGIGSLTDTQYF. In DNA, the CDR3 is TGTGCCAGCAGTGGAATCGGGAGTCTAACAGATACGCAGTATTTT.

CDR3 sequence reads: CSADLAGASNEQFF. Here the CDR3 DNA reads TGCAGTGCCGACCTAGCGGGGGCGTCCAATGAGCAGTTCTTC. This sequence joins TRBV20-1 and TRBJ2-1; 10 nucleotides line up with TRBD2. The V segment lost 6 bases and the J segment 6 bases; nucleotides outside the gene matches: 8. The CDR3 contains 14 residues. From germline, CDR1 is DFQATT and CDR2 SNEGSKA (reference sequence).

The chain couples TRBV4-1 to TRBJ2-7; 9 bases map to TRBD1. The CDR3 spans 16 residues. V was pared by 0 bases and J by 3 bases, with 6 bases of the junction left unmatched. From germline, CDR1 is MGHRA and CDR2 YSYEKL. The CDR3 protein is CASSQDNGDRVYEQYF. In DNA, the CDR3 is TGCGCCAGCAGCCAAGATAATGGGGACAGGGTCTACGAGCAGTACTTC.

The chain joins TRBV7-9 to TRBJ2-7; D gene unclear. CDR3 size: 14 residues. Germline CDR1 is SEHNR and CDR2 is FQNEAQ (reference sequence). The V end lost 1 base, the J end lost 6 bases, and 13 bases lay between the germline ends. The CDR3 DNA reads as TGTGCCAGCAGCTTAGGGCCTTCCCCCAGCGAGCAGTACTTC. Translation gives CASSLGPSPSEQYF. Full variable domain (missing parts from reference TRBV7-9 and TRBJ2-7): DTGVSQNPRHKITKRGQNVTFRCDPISEHNRLYWYRQTLGQGPEFLTYFQNEAQLEKSRLLSDRFSAERPKGSFSTLEIQRTEQGDSAMYLCASSLGPSPSEQYFGPGTRLTVT.

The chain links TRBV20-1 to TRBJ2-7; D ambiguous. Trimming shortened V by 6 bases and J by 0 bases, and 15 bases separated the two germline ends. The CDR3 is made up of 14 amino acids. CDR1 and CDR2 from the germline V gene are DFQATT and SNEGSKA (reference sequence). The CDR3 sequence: CSAPRPGSSYEQYF. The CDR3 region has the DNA TGCAGTGCCCCCCGACCCGGAAGCTCCTACGAGCAGTACTTC.

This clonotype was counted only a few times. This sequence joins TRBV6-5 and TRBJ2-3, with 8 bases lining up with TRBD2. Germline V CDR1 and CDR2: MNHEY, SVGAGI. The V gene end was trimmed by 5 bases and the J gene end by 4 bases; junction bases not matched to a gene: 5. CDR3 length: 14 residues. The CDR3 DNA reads TGTGCCAGCAGTGGGGGACTAGTGGCAGATACGCAGTATTTT. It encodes CASSGGLVADTQYF.

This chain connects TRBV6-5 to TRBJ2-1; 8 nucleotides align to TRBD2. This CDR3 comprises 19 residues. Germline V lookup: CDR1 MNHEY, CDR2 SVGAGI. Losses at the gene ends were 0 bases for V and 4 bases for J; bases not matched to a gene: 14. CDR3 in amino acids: CASSYSATSVSRGYNEQFF. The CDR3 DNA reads TGTGCCAGCAGTTACTCCGCGACTAGCGTGTCACGGGGGTACAATGAGCAGTTCTTC.

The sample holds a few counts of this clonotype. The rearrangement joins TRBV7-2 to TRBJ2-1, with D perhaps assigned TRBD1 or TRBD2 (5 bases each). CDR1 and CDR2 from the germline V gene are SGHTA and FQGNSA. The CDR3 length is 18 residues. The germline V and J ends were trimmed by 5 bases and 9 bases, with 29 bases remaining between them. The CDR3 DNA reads TGTGCCAGCAGCACGTTACTATTTGGGGGTAGTTCTCAGAGTGAGCAGTTCTTC. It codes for CASSTLLFGGSSQSEQFF.

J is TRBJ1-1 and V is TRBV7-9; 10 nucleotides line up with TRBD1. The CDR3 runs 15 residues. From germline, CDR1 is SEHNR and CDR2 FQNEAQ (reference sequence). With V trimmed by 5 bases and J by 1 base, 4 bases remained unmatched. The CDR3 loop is CASSARDRGNTEAFF. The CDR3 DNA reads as TGTGCCAGCAGCGCCCGGGACAGGGGGAACACTGAAGCTTTCTTT.

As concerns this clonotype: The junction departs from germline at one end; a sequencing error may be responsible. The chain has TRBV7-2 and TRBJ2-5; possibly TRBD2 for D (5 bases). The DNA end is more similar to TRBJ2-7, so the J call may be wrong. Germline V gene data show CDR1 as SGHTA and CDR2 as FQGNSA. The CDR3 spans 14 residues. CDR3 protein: CAGSPSEGPYEQYF. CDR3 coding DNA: TGTGCCGGCAGCCCCAGCGAGGGTCCCTACGAGCAGTACTTC.

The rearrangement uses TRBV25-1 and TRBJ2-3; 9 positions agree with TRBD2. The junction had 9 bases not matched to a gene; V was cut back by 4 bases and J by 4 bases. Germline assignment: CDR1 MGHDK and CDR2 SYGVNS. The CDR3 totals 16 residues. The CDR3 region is CASSVGAGGRSDTQYF. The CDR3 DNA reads TGTGCCAGCAGTGTCGGAGCGGGGGGCCGTTCAGATACGCAGTATTTT. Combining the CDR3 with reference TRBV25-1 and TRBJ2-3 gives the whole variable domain EADIYQTPRYLVIGTGKKITLECSQTMGHDKMYWYQQDPGMELHLIHYSYGVNSTEKGDLSSESTVSRIRTEHFPLTLESARPSHTSQYLCASSVGAGGRSDTQYFGPGTRLTVL.

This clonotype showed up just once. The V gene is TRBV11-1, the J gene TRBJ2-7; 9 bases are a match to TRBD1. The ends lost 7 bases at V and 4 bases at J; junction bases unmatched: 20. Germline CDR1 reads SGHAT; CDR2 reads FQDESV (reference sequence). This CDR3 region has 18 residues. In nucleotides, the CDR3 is TGTGCCAGCATAGCATCTGCCGGGACAGGGAATGGTTTATACGAGCAGTACTTC. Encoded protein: CASIASAGTGNGLYEQYF.